These 19 T cell receptor beta chains were sequenced from one sample in a study of T cell repertoires in cytomegalovirus infection. These receptors' targets are unknown. TCRdb re-called the reads through MiXCR, storing one row per CDR3 protein. The sample yields hundreds of thousands of distinct CDR3 sequences, around 35% seen once. The sample consisted of cultured PBMCs, taken from culture after CMV antigen stimulation. The receptors come from a human donor in good health (CMV status not recorded). Some clones in this sample may be carry-over from other donors' samples.

The chain couples TRBV7-2 to TRBJ2-3; D may be TRBD1 (5 bases). The CDR3 is 17 residues long. Germline V gene lookup returns CDR1 SGHTA and CDR2 FQGNSA. V was shortened by 1 base and J by 5 bases, with 19 bases between the two germline ends. The CDR3 protein is CASSLVQGRVLGDTQYF. The CDR3 nucleotides are TGTGCCAGCAGCTTAGTGCAGGGTAGAGTTCTTGGAGATACGCAGTATTTT.

The chain has TRBV7-9 and TRBJ2-1, with TRBD1 identical over 9 bases. This CDR3 comprises 18 residues. CDR1 is SEHNR and CDR2 is FQNEAQ in the germline V gene (reference sequence). Unmatched junction bases numbered 18, after V lost 5 bases and J lost 7 bases. The CDR3 region is CASSHALPWTGDVNEQFF. The CDR3, as DNA: TGTGCCAGCAGCCATGCCCTCCCTTGGACAGGGGATGTGAATGAGCAGTTCTTC.

CDR3 loop: CASSLPHYGGASSYNEQFF. CDR3 DNA: TGTGCCAGCAGTTTACCCCATTATGGCGGCGCGAGCTCCTACAATGAGCAGTTCTTC. The chain uses TRBV12-3 or TRBV12-4 and TRBJ2-1, with unresolved D. The CDR3 loop spans 19 amino acids. V lost 2 bases and J 0 bases, leaving 20 bases between the germline ends.

The sample holds a few counts of this clonotype. The rearrangement uses TRBV7-9 and TRBJ2-1; no firm D call. Germline-derived CDR1 and CDR2 are SEHNR and FQNEAQ (reference sequence). V lost 6 bases and J lost 0, with 9 bases in between. The CDR3 runs to 14 residues. The CDR3 bases are TGTGCCAGCAGGTCTAATAGCTCCTACAATGAGCAGTTCTTC. It encodes CASRSNSSYNEQFF.

V is TRBV12-3 or TRBV12-4 and J is TRBJ1-2, with 9 bases identical to TRBD1. The CDR3 totals 17 residues. The J segment lost 2 bases and the V segment lost 6 bases, leaving 13 bases of the junction unmatched. The CDR3 sequence: CASREGVLTGGNYGYTF. The CDR3, as DNA: TGTGCCAGCAGGGAGGGGGTTCTGACAGGGGGGAACTATGGCTACACCTTC.

V usage is TRBV7-7 and J usage is TRBJ2-5; 13 bases match TRBD2. The length of the CDR3 is 15 residues. The trim removed 5 bases at V and 4 bases at J, leaving 4 bases unmatched. In germline, CDR1 is SSHAT, CDR2 FNYEAQ (reference sequence). The CDR3 nucleotides are TGTGCCAGCAGCCCCGGACTAGCGGGGGCAGAGACCCAGTACTTC. Translating it yields CASSPGLAGAETQYF.

This clonotype was detected many times. This sequence joins TRBV7-6 and TRBJ2-1; the match to TRBD1 covers 8 bases. V lost 0 bases and J lost 8; bases outside the gene matches: 6. Germline lookup yields CDR1 SGHVS and CDR2 FNYEAQ. CDR3 length equals 15 residues. This chain's CDR3 is CASSLAGTGVYEQFF. The CDR3 bases are TGTGCCAGCAGCTTAGCGGGGACAGGCGTTTATGAGCAGTTCTTC.

In its sample, this clonotype was seen many times. CDR3: CASSFPPGHNSPLHF. CDR3 coding DNA: TGTGCCAGCAGCTTTCCCCCAGGCCATAATTCACCCCTCCACTTT. The chain employs TRBV7-2 and TRBJ1-6, with D uncertain. The germline V gene has CDR1 SGHTA and CDR2 FQGNSA. CDR3 length: 15 amino acids. Trimming removed 3 bases from V and 5 bases from J, with 11 bases in between.

Points on this clonotype: A much more abundant neighbour one base away suggests this may be a read error. The chain carries TRBV7-2 and TRBJ1-1, with D possibly matching TRBD1 (5 bases). CDR3 length: 17 residues. Germline-derived CDR1 and CDR2 are SGHTA and FQGNSA. V was pared by 7 bases and J by 3 bases, with 24 bases between. The CDR3 bases are TGTACCAGCATCATGGGATGGGGGAGTGGAGGGCACACTGAAGCTTTCTTT. Its translation: CTSIMGWGSGGHTEAFF.

This chain connects TRBV27 to TRBJ1-5; no definite D call. The CDR3 covers 13 residues. CDR1 and CDR2 (germline): MNHEY, SMNVEV (reference sequence). The V and J ends lost 8 bases and 1 base respectively, with 9 bases between them. CDR3 loop: CASRFRSNQPQHF. CDR3 DNA: TGTGCCAGCCGATTTCGAAGCAATCAGCCCCAGCATTTT.

This clonotype was found a few times. V and J are TRBV27 and TRBJ1-3; TRBD1 is a possible D gene (6 bases). The V gene lost 8 bases and the J gene lost 2 bases, with 13 bases spanning the gap. CDR1 MNHEY and CDR2 SMNVEV come from the germline V gene (reference sequence). This CDR3 spans 14 amino acids. In DNA form, the CDR3 reads TGTGCCAGCCGAGGGGGGGGCGCTGGAAACACCATATATTTT. Translated: CASRGGGAGNTIYF.

The rearrangement links TRBV12-3 or TRBV12-4 to TRBJ2-3; D is uncertain. This CDR3 contains 12 residues. V was shortened by 6 bases and J by 5 bases, with 9 bases between the two germline ends. CDR3: CASRPNGDTQYF. The CDR3 bases are TGTGCCAGCAGACCGAATGGAGATACGCAGTATTTT.

This rearrangement joins TRBV6-5 to TRBJ2-5; possibly TRBD1 for D (6 bases). The germline V and J ends were trimmed by 0 bases and 3 bases, with 11 bases remaining between them. The length of the CDR3 is 15 residues. CDR1 MNHEY and CDR2 SVGAGI come from the germline V gene. CDR3 bases: TGTGCCAGCAGTTACTCCCAAACAGGGAAAGAGACCCAGTACTTC. It translates to CASSYSQTGKETQYF.

The rearrangement uses TRBV20-1 and TRBJ1-4; TRBD1 matches at 9 bases. CDR1 is DFQATT, CDR2 SNEGSKA, per germline (reference sequence). This CDR3 has 13 residues. V shed 3 bases, J shed 6 bases, and the junction held 2 bases outside the gene matches. The CDR3 nucleotides read TGCAGTGCTAGCGGACAGGGGCATGAAAAACTGTTTTTT. It yields the protein CSASGQGHEKLFF.

The chain joins TRBV2 to TRBJ2-1; D unclear. This CDR3 comprises 14 residues. The germline V gene encodes CDR1 SNHLY and CDR2 FYNNEI. Trimming removed 1 base from V and 7 bases from J, with 11 bases in between. The chain's CDR3 is CASSEVGFRNEQFF. CDR3 sequence (DNA): TGTGCCAGCAGTGAAGTAGGGTTTCGGAATGAGCAGTTCTTC.

In its sample, this clonotype was seen many times. The gene calls are TRBV7-2 and TRBJ2-5; a possible D gene is TRBD2 (6 bases). CDR3 size: 13 residues. The germline CDR1 and CDR2 sequences are SGHTA and FQGNSA. Trimming pared 5 bases from V and 9 bases from J, leaving 16 bases between. The DNA for the CDR3 is TGTGCCAGCAGCCTCGACGGGTGGGGGGCCCAGTACTTC. It codes for CASSLDGWGAQYF.

V and J are TRBV7-2 and TRBJ2-7, with a possible D match to TRBD2 (5 bases). The ends were cut back, 5 bases at V and 6 bases at J, with 20 bases in the middle. Germline lookup yields CDR1 SGHTA and CDR2 FQGNSA. CDR3 size: 15 residues. CDR3 sequence (DNA): TGTGCCAGCAGCCCACACCCGGGGAATACCTCCGAGCAGTACTTC. It specifies CASSPHPGNTSEQYF.

This clonotype was counted ten times or more. This chain joins TRBV7-2 and TRBJ2-3; 11 bases match TRBD2. Germline loops: CDR1 SGHTA, CDR2 FQGNSA. This CDR3 comprises 16 residues. V lost 4 bases to trimming and J lost 7 bases; unmatched junction nucleotides: 10. Written as DNA, the CDR3 is TGTGCCAGCAGCTCATTACTAGCGGGGGCCACCCATACGCAGTATTTT. Protein product: CASSSLLAGATHTQYF.

This clonotype was counted a few times. The chain recombines TRBV2 with TRBJ1-1, with D hard to call. V was shortened by 8 bases and J by 9 bases, with 16 bases between the two germline ends. This CDR3 is built from 12 residues. The germline V gene has CDR1 SNHLY and CDR2 FYNNEI. The CDR3 DNA is TGTGCCAGCTTCGGCCGAATTGGGAAAGCTTTCTTT. Protein: CASFGRIGKAFF.